One T cell receptor (beta chain) is described in this entry. Its antigen is undetermined. These data originate in a study of a mutant IDH1 vaccine in newly diagnosed glioma. Looking at the study overall: It was at week 35 that visit V12 occurred, and at week 47 that visit V13 did.

TCRdb keeps only in-frame clones here, not all; method: immunoSEQ multiplex PCR. Among tens of thousands of clones listed, roughly four fifths were seen once. Germline CDR1 reads SGHRS; CDR2 reads YFSETQ. V was clipped by 3 bases and J by 6 bases; unmatched bases: 8. CDR3 length: 14 amino acids. Time point: week 47, end of study. A 20-mer mutant IDH1 peptide at 300 ug was injected subcutaneously with topical imiquimod. The chain links TRBV5-1 to TRBJ1-1, with 7 positions matching TRBD1. The sample in question was PBMCs, obtained from a glioma patient whose treatment included an IDH1 peptide vaccine. The receptor comes from a man aged 25 to 45 with glioma. The DNA of the CDR3 is TGCGCCAGCAGCTCGTTGGACAGGAAATCTGAAGCTTTCTTT. Translating it yields CASSSLDRKSEAFF.